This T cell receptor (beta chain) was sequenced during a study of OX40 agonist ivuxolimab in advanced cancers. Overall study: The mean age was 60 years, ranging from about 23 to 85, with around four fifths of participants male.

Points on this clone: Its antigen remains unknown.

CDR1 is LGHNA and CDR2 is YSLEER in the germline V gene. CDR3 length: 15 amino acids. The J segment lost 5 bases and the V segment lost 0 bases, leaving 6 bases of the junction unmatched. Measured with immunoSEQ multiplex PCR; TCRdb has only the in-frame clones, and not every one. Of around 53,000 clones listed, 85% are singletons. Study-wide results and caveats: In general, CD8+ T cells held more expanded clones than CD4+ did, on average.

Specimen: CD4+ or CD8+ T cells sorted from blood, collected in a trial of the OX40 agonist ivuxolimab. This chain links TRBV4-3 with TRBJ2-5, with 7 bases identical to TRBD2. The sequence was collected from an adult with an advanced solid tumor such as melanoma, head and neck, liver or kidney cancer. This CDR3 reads CASSQDGRGEETQYF. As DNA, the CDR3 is TGCGCCAGCAGCCAAGATGGTCGGGGGGAGGAGACCCAGTACTTC.